This entry lists 28 T cell receptor beta chains sequenced from one sample in a study of cytomegalovirus exposure and HLA in healthy donors. Primers: 60 Vbeta forward and 13 Jbeta reverse. Clones were sequenced by immunoSEQ multiplex PCR, and TCRdb holds only the in-frame ones, with some missing. The sample gives 150,000 to 200,000 clones, around 68% of which show up once; about 1.3% is in the top ten. The sequencing input was PBMCs. The origin of the receptors is a man aged 50 or older in good health and CMV-seronegative.

The rearrangement links TRBV6-5 to TRBJ2-7; TRBD1 aligns across 8 bases. The CDR3 totals 15 residues. V shed 5 bases, J shed 3 bases, and the junction held 9 bases outside the gene matches. Per germline, CDR1 MNHEY and CDR2 SVGAGI. In DNA, the CDR3 is TGTGCCAGCAGTCCCGGACAGGGAGCGGGCTACGAGCAGTACTTC. Amino acids: CASSPGQGAGYEQYF.

J is TRBJ2-1 and V is TRBV21-1; the table's D gene call, TRBD2, was not cross checked with the DNA. TRBV21-1 is annotated as a pseudogene. The CDR3 totals 16 residues. The CDR3 bases are TGTGCCAGCAGCAAAGGGGGGAGGAGCTCCTACAATGAGCAGTTCTTC. This encodes CASSKGGRSSYNEQFF.

V gene TRBV15 combines with J gene TRBJ2-6; possible D gene TRBD1, 6 bases. CDR3 size: 16 residues. V shed 5 bases and J shed 4 bases, with 15 bases lying between them. Germline V CDR1 and CDR2: LNHNV, YYDKDF (reference sequence). CDR3 residues: CATSPYAGAGANVLTF. The CDR3 DNA follows: TGTGCCACCAGCCCATATGCAGGGGCCGGGGCCAACGTCCTGACTTTC.

The chain couples TRBV7-8 to TRBJ1-5; weak D call: TRBD1 (6 bases). This CDR3 region has 17 residues. V was trimmed by 5 bases and J by 1 base, leaving 18 bases between them. Looked up from germline, CDR1 is SGHVS and CDR2 is FQNEAQ. Here the CDR3 reads CASSPTRTVVSNQPQHF. Here the CDR3 DNA reads TGTGCCAGCAGCCCCACCCGGACAGTAGTCAGCAATCAGCCCCAGCATTTT.

This chain joins TRBV19 and TRBJ2-2; weak D call: TRBD2 (7 bases). Trimming took 8 bases from V and 7 from J, leaving 20 bases between them. The CDR3 is 15 amino acids. The V gene's germline CDR1 is LNHDA and CDR2 SQIVND (reference sequence). CDR3 coding DNA: TGTGCCAGTCAAGCAGGGGAGGGACGGGTCGGGGAGCTGTTTTTT. Amino acids: CASQAGEGRVGELFF.

This clone has just a few counts. The genes are TRBV27 and TRBJ2-3, with TRBD2 matching 11 bases. Germline V gives CDR1 MNHEY, CDR2 SMNVEV (reference sequence). The CDR3 contains 14 residues. The J segment lost 5 bases and the V segment lost 8 bases, leaving 6 bases of the junction unmatched. The CDR3 sequence: CASSRLAGLDTQYF. CDR3 sequence (DNA): TGTGCCAGCTCACGACTAGCGGGGTTAGATACGCAGTATTTT.

This rearrangement joins TRBV6-5 to TRBJ1-2; the D gene is possibly TRBD1 (5 bases). This CDR3 has 14 residues. Germline assignment: CDR1 MNHEY and CDR2 SVGAGI. V shed 6 bases and J shed 4 bases, with 15 bases lying between them. The CDR3 DNA reads as TGTGCCAGCAGCCGGGGGGAGGGGTCCTATGGCTACACCTTC. Residues: CASSRGEGSYGYTF.

J is TRBJ1-6 and V is TRBV10-1; D is uncertain. The CDR3 spans 14 residues. Deletions cut 6 bases from V and 0 bases from J, with 6 bases between. CDR1 and CDR2 (germline): WNHNN, SYGVQD (reference sequence). The CDR3 DNA is TGCGCCAGCAGGGGGAGCTCCTATAATTCACCCCTCCACTTT. This sequence encodes CASRGSSYNSPLHF.

This chain connects TRBV10-3 to TRBJ2-3, with 10 nucleotides matching TRBD1. This CDR3 comprises 13 residues. The germline V gene has CDR1 ENHRY and CDR2 SYGVKD. After removal of 7 bases from V and 3 bases from J, the junction contained 1 base not matched to a gene. CDR3 nucleotide sequence: TGTGCCATCAAGGGACAGGGGACAGATACGCAGTATTTT. Residues: CAIKGQGTDTQYF.

V gene TRBV6-5 combines with J gene TRBJ2-1; 9 positions agree with TRBD1. Germline trimming cut 2 bases from V and 7 bases from J; bases unmatched to any gene: 0. Germline CDR1 reads MNHEY; CDR2 reads SVGAGI. This CDR3 contains 13 residues. CDR3 sequence reads: CASSYDRGNEQFF. In nucleotides, the CDR3 is TGTGCCAGCAGTTACGACAGGGGGAATGAGCAGTTCTTC.

V and J are TRBV5-6 and TRBJ2-5; 9 nucleotides match TRBD1. Germline loops: CDR1 SGHDT, CDR2 YYEEEE. The ends lost 3 bases at V and 5 bases at J; junction bases unmatched: 8. The CDR3 has 15 amino acids. DNA for the CDR3: TGTGCCAGCAGCTCCCTGGGGACAGGGAATGAGACCCAGTACTTC. Protein product: CASSSLGTGNETQYF.

This rearrangement joins TRBV7-2 to TRBJ2-3; 8 bases map to TRBD2. The CDR3 extends over 15 amino acids. J lost 0 bases, V lost 6 bases, and 5 bases had no gene match. Per the germline V gene, CDR1 is SGHTA and CDR2 is FQGNSA. The CDR3 nucleotides are TGTGCCAGCAGGGAGAGCGGGGGAAGCACAGATACGCAGTATTTT. Protein sequence: CASRESGGSTDTQYF.

The chain employs TRBV7-3 and TRBJ2-1, with D perhaps matching TRBD1 (6 bases). Germline V CDR1 and CDR2: SGHTA, FQGTGA. This CDR3 has 15 amino acids. The V end was cut by 5 bases, the J end by 5 bases, with 16 bases between. CDR3 residues: CASSPPGAHHNEQFF. DNA of the CDR3: TGTGCCAGCAGCCCCCCAGGGGCTCACCACAATGAGCAGTTCTTC.

V usage is TRBV29-1 and J usage is TRBJ2-3; D uncertain. The V gene lost 7 bases and the J gene lost 2 bases, with 7 bases spanning the gap. This CDR3 has 11 residues. Per the germline V gene, CDR1 is SQVTM and CDR2 is ANQGSEA. CDR3 sequence reads: CSDAATDTQYF. CDR3 DNA: TGCAGCGACGCGGCCACAGATACGCAGTATTTT.

CDR3 sequence reads: CASSLIRGSGGELFF. The CDR3 DNA reads TGCGCCAGCAGCTTGATCAGGGGTTCGGGCGGGGAGCTGTTTTTT. This rearrangement joins TRBV5-1 to TRBJ2-2, with a weak D call TRBD1 (6 bases). Trimming cost V 1 base and J 7 bases, with 14 bases left between them. Germline V gene sequence: CDR1 SGHRS, CDR2 YFSETQ. CDR3 length: 15 amino acids.

This chain joins TRBV19 and TRBJ1-5; no clear D. The CDR3 totals 13 residues. CDR1 and CDR2 from the germline V gene are LNHDA and SQIVND (reference sequence). V lost 0 bases to trimming and J lost 6 bases, with 6 bases between them. CDR3 DNA sequence: TGTGCCAGTAGTATAGACACGGGTCAGCCCCAGCATTTT. The encoded protein is CASSIDTGQPQHF.

V and J are TRBV12-1 and TRBJ2-7; the table calls TRBD1, which could not be checked here. TRBV12-1 is termed a pseudogene. There are 16 residues in the CDR3. CDR3 residues: CASSCQGTGQTYEQYF. As DNA, the CDR3 is TGTGCCAGCAGCTGCCAGGGGACAGGGCAAACCTACGAGCAGTACTTC.

This clone turned up a few times. The chain carries TRBV2 and TRBJ2-7; TRBD1 is a possible D gene (6 bases). CDR3 length equals 14 residues. Germline V gene data show CDR1 as SNHLY and CDR2 as FYNNEI. V lost 5 bases, J lost 1 base, and 12 bases lay in between. The chain's CDR3 is CASSIWTESYEQYF. In DNA, the CDR3 is TGTGCCAGCAGTATCTGGACAGAGTCCTACGAGCAGTACTTC.

V is TRBV2 and J is TRBJ1-4; 8 bases fit TRBD1. Trimming took 6 bases from V and 8 from J; bases not matched to a gene: 8. Germline CDR1 and CDR2: SNHLY and FYNNEI. The CDR3 is made up of 14 amino acids. DNA of the CDR3: TGTGCCAGCAGGGACAGGGAAAGTACGGAAAAACTGTTTTTT. It yields the protein CASRDRESTEKLFF.

The chain employs TRBV2 and TRBJ2-5; 11 positions match TRBD2. The CDR3 sequence is 13 residues long. CDR1 and CDR2 (germline): SNHLY, FYNNEI. J was trimmed by 7 bases and V by 6 bases; bases with no gene match: 4. CDR3 sequence (DNA): TGTGCCAGCAGGGCGACTAGCGGGGCGACCCAGTACTTC. Amino acid sequence: CASRATSGATQYF.

This clone was detected only a few times. The junction departs from germline at one end; a sequencing error may be responsible. The CDR3 DNA reads TGTGCCAGCAGCGTAGCGCCCGCCTATGATTCACCCCTCCACTTT. This encodes CASSVAPAYDSPLHF. This chain uses TRBV9 with TRBJ1-6; D gene uncertain. The germline V gene encodes CDR1 SGDLS and CDR2 YYNGEE. The CDR3 length is 15 residues.

The chain uses TRBV27 and TRBJ1-1; 9 positions agree with TRBD1. Germline CDR1 MNHEY, CDR2 SMNVEV (reference sequence). CDR3 length: 14 amino acids. J was trimmed by 5 bases and V by 2 bases; bases with no gene match: 3. The CDR3 DNA reads TGTGCCAGCAGTTTAACGGACAGGGGAACTGAAGCTTTCTTT. Residues: CASSLTDRGTEAFF.

This clone was observed a few times. The rearrangement uses TRBV18 and TRBJ1-1; 7 positions agree with TRBD1. V lost 3 bases and J lost 1; bases outside the gene matches: 5. The CDR3 is 15 residues long. CDR1 KGHSH and CDR2 LQKENI come from the germline V gene. The CDR3 coding sequence is TGTGCCAGCTCACCGGGGACAGCTCAGAACACTGAAGCTTTCTTT. Translated, it gives CASSPGTAQNTEAFF.

The genes are TRBV28 and TRBJ1-3; a weak D match, TRBD1 (6 bases). Per the germline V gene, CDR1 is MDHEN and CDR2 is SYDVKM. V lost 3 bases, J lost 0 bases, and 18 bases lay in between. This CDR3 has 18 amino acids. The CDR3 DNA sequence: TGTGCCAGCAGTTTTATACGGGGGGCAGGAAGCTCTGGAAACACCATATATTTT. It encodes CASSFIRGAGSSGNTIYF.

Only a few counts were recorded for this clone. The chain combines TRBV4-1 with TRBJ1-4; a weak D match, TRBD1 (5 bases). Germline values: CDR1 MGHRA, CDR2 YSYEKL. V was shortened by 1 base and J by 4 bases, with 7 bases between the two germline ends. This CDR3 is 14 amino acids long. Written as DNA, the CDR3 is TGCGCCAGCAGCCAAGTCGGGGGTAATGAAAAACTGTTTTTT. Translating gives CASSQVGGNEKLFF.

Comments on this clone: In the same sample, other DNA sequences code for this CDR3. The chain combines TRBV6-5 with TRBJ1-1, with TRBD1 identical over 7 bases. The junction had 3 bases not matched to a gene; V was cut back by 5 bases and J by 3 bases. CDR1 and CDR2 from the germline V gene are MNHEY and SVGAGI. The CDR3 has 13 residues. CDR3 in amino acids: CASSQGGDTEAFF. CDR3 DNA: TGTGCCAGCAGTCAGGGGGGAGACACTGAAGCTTTCTTT.

About this clone itself: Additional DNA sequences in this sample encode the identical CDR3. This sequence joins TRBV5-1 and TRBJ1-5; TRBD1 aligns across 7 bases. CDR1 is SGHRS, CDR2 YFSETQ, per germline. The CDR3 contains 14 residues. The V and J ends lost 4 bases and 4 bases, in that order; junction bases with no gene match: 5. CDR3 coding DNA: TGCGCCAGCAGCCTTGGGACAGAGAATCAGCCCCAGCATTTT. Its translation: CASSLGTENQPQHF.

V is TRBV6-1 and J is TRBJ1-5, with D perhaps TRBD1 (6 bases). Germline V gives CDR1 MNHNS, CDR2 SASEGT. The ends were cut back, 3 bases at V and 9 bases at J, with 15 bases in the middle. CDR3 length: 14 amino acids. CDR3 loop: CASSDWDNPLPQHF. CDR3 sequence (DNA): TGTGCCAGCAGTGACTGGGACAACCCTCTGCCCCAGCATTTT.